Presented here are 27 T cell receptor beta chains from one specimen sequenced in a study of blood T cell repertoires in COVID-19. Sequenced by immunoSEQ multiplex PCR; TCRdb stores in-frame clones only, minus some. Here the sample spans just over 300,000 clones, roughly 86% being singletons. Sequences were obtained from peripheral blood. The receptor set was obtained from a woman aged 25 to 39 with COVID-19, enrolled during active disease.

The chain is built from TRBV12-3 or TRBV12-4 and TRBJ1-2, with TRBD1 as a possible D gene (6 bases). The CDR3 sequence is 13 residues long. V was pared by 2 bases and J by 8 bases, with 12 bases between. CDR3 region: CASSLNRAGGYTF. The CDR3 DNA is TGTGCCAGCAGTTTAAACAGGGCGGGCGGCTACACCTTC.

The CDR3 nucleotides read TGTGCCAGCAGCAAAGAAGTTAACAGTTCACCCCTCCACTTT. It yields the protein CASSKEVNSSPLHF. The gene calls are TRBV21-1 and TRBJ1-6; no DNA check was done on the table's D call, TRBD1. TRBV21-1 is given as a pseudogene. CDR3 length: 14 amino acids.

The chain uses TRBV6-4 and TRBJ2-1; maybe TRBD1 (6 bases). Trimming stripped 4 bases from V and 4 bases from J, with 17 bases between. Germline CDR1 is MRHNA and CDR2 is SNTAGT. The CDR3 sequence is 16 residues long. The CDR3 is CASSVRGGNSYNEQFF. The CDR3 region has the DNA TGTGCCAGCAGTGTACGAGGGGGAAATTCGTACAATGAGCAGTTCTTC.

This clone occurred a few times. V and J are TRBV19 and TRBJ2-7; 7 nucleotides line up with TRBD1. Germline loops: CDR1 LNHDA, CDR2 SQIVND (reference sequence). V shed 4 bases and J 0 bases; nucleotides not matched to a gene: 3. The CDR3 has 14 residues. As DNA, the CDR3 is TGTGCCAGTAGTAGAGGGGGCGACTCCTACGAGCAGTACTTC. This gives the protein CASSRGGDSYEQYF.

This sequence joins TRBV23-1 and TRBJ2-2; perhaps TRBD2 as D (6 bases). TRBV23-1 belongs to the ORF category, with a function that is uncertain. CDR3 length: 12 amino acids. Trimming took off 4 bases at V and 6 bases at J, with 6 bases between the two ends. The CDR3 bases are TGCGCCAGCAGTCGGGGGGCCGGGGAGCTGTTTTTT. It yields the protein CASSRGAGELFF.

The CDR3 here is CASRMDGGYNSPLHF. The CDR3 region has the DNA TGTGCCAGCAGGATGGACGGAGGCTATAATTCACCCCTCCACTTT. This chain links TRBV6-5 with TRBJ1-6; D is undetermined. The CDR3 is 15 amino acids. Trimming cost V 6 bases and J 3 bases, with 12 bases left between them. Germline CDR1 MNHEY, CDR2 SVGAGI.

J is TRBJ1-1 and V is TRBV3-1 (or the pseudogene TRBV3-2); 7 bases match TRBD1. With V trimmed by 4 bases and J by 1 base, 3 bases remained unmatched. The CDR3 contains 14 residues. The germline V gene has CDR1 LGHDT and CDR2 YNNKEL (reference sequence). The CDR3, as DNA: TGTGCCAGCAGCCCCAGGGGGGAGAACACTGAAGCTTTCTTT. This codes for CASSPRGENTEAFF.

The gene calls are TRBV28 and TRBJ1-3; the D is unclear. This CDR3 comprises 12 residues. With 6 bases removed from V and 4 bases from J, the gap between germline ends came to 7 bases. Germline CDR1 and CDR2: MDHEN and SYDVKM. The CDR3 region is CASRPRGNTIYF. CDR3 in DNA: TGTGCCAGCAGGCCCAGAGGAAACACCATATATTTT.

The chain couples TRBV27 to TRBJ1-4; TRBD1 agrees at 7 bases. The CDR3 covers 15 residues. CDR1 MNHEY and CDR2 SMNVEV come from the germline V gene (reference sequence). The V and J ends lost 7 bases and 4 bases, in that order; junction bases with no gene match: 9. CDR3 loop: CASKLDRAGNEKLFF. The DNA of the CDR3 is TGTGCCAGCAAGCTTGACAGGGCGGGTAATGAAAAACTGTTTTTT.

CDR3 in amino acids: CASSTTTGTGYYYGYTF. CDR3 DNA sequence: TGCGCCAGCAGCACAACAACCGGGACAGGATATTACTATGGCTACACCTTC. This chain links TRBV4-3 with TRBJ1-2; 8 bases are a match to TRBD1. CDR1 and CDR2 from the germline V gene are LGHNA and YSLEER. This CDR3 has 17 amino acids. V dropped 5 bases and J dropped 3; count of bases not matched to a gene: 14.

The rearrangement joins TRBV6-5 to TRBJ2-1; no clear D. The CDR3 length is 15 residues. V was shortened by 0 bases and J by 4 bases, with 10 bases between the two germline ends. Germline CDR1 is MNHEY and CDR2 is SVGAGI. CDR3 residues: CASSYSPPEYNEQFF. The CDR3 nucleotides read TGTGCCAGCAGTTACTCGCCCCCCGAGTACAATGAGCAGTTCTTC.

Regarding this clone: Sequence at one end of the junction differs from germline and may be a read error. CDR3 DNA sequence: TGTGCCAGCAGCGAAGACGGGGGGGCGGGAGATACGCAGTATTTT. It translates to CASSEDGGAGDTQYF. The V and J genes are TRBV2 and TRBJ2-3, with 8 bases lining up with TRBD2. This CDR3 region has 15 residues. Per germline, CDR1 SNHLY and CDR2 FYNNEI.

The chain couples TRBV7-2 to TRBJ1-5; D may be TRBD1 (6 bases). Germline V gene sequence: CDR1 SGHTA, CDR2 FQGNSA. This CDR3 is built from 13 residues. The germline V and J ends were trimmed by 5 bases and 7 bases, with 12 bases remaining between them. The DNA for the CDR3 is TGTGCCAGCAGCAATAACAGGGACCAGCCCCAGCATTTT. It codes for CASSNNRDQPQHF.

The chain employs TRBV14 and TRBJ1-1; the D is unclear. Germline V CDR1 and CDR2: SGHDN, FVKESK. V was cut by 0 bases and J by 10 bases, with 12 bases left in between. The CDR3 covers 13 residues. This CDR3 is CASSQDRRSLAFF. In DNA form, the CDR3 reads TGTGCCAGCAGCCAAGATAGGCGGTCTTTAGCTTTCTTT. Complete variable domain (other parts from reference TRBV14 and TRBJ1-1): EAGVTQFPSHSVIEKGQTVTLRCDPISGHDNLYWYRRVMGKEIKFLLHFVKESKQDESGMPNNRFLAERTGGTYSTLKVQPAELEDSGVYFCASSQDRRSLAFFGQGTRLTVV.

By its share, this clone is medium-sized. The chain has TRBV6-5 and TRBJ2-2, with 8 bases that match TRBD1. The V gene end was trimmed by 5 bases and the J gene end by 5 bases; junction bases not matched to a gene: 4. The germline gives CDR1 MNHEY, CDR2 SVGAGI. CDR3 length: 14 residues. CDR3 sequence (DNA): TGTGCCAGCAGTCCGGGACAGGAGACCGGGGAGCTGTTTTTT. Amino acid sequence: CASSPGQETGELFF.

The chain couples TRBV7-9 to TRBJ2-3; tentative D call: TRBD1 (7 bases). V gave up 5 bases and J gave up 3 bases, with 12 bases separating them. The germline V gene encodes CDR1 SEHNR and CDR2 FQNEAQ (reference sequence). The CDR3 contains 14 residues. DNA for the CDR3: TGTGCCAGCAGCCCCAGGGGGAGGACAGATACGCAGTATTTT. It yields the protein CASSPRGRTDTQYF. Together with reference TRBV7-9 and TRBJ2-3, the CDR3 gives the full variable domain: DTGVSQNPRHKITKRGQNVTFRCDPISEHNRLYWYRQTLGQGPEFLTYFQNEAQLEKSRLLSDRFSAERPKGSFSTLEIQRTEQGDSAMYLCASSPRGRTDTQYFGPGTRLTVL.

The chain links TRBV5-1 to TRBJ1-1, with D maybe TRBD1 (5 bases). With 2 bases removed from V and 1 base from J, the gap between germline ends came to 12 bases. The CDR3 contains 15 residues. Germline V gene data show CDR1 as SGHRS and CDR2 as YFSETQ. CDR3 bases: TGCGCCAGCAGCTTATACGCAGGGCAGAACACTGAAGCTTTCTTT. It yields the protein CASSLYAGQNTEAFF.

This clone appeared a few times. The chain has TRBV5-1 and TRBJ1-3; D perhaps matches TRBD1 (6 bases). Trimming cost V 0 bases and J 4 bases, with 14 bases left between them. Germline values: CDR1 SGHRS, CDR2 YFSETQ. The CDR3 has 16 amino acids. CDR3 residues: CASSLASGARGNTIYF. In DNA, the CDR3 is TGCGCCAGCAGCTTGGCCTCAGGGGCGCGGGGAAACACCATATATTTT.

The rearrangement joins TRBV5-1 to TRBJ1-1; 9 nucleotides align to TRBD1. Trimming took 3 bases from V and 2 from J; bases not matched to a gene: 8. Germline CDR1 SGHRS, CDR2 YFSETQ. This CDR3 comprises 16 residues. CDR3 protein: CASSSVGGQGNTEAFF. The DNA of the CDR3 is TGCGCCAGCAGCTCCGTCGGGGGACAGGGTAACACTGAAGCTTTCTTT.

The gene calls are TRBV19 and TRBJ2-1; TRBD2 matches 7 bases. Losses at the gene ends were 1 base for V and 3 bases for J; bases not matched to a gene: 3. Germline V CDR1 and CDR2: LNHDA, SQIVND (reference sequence). The length of the CDR3 is 15 residues. This CDR3 reads CASSIGLAIYNEQFF. The CDR3 DNA reads as TGTGCCAGTAGTATAGGACTAGCCATCTACAATGAGCAGTTCTTC.

The chain employs TRBV6-5 and TRBJ2-5; TRBD2 agrees at 7 bases. Germline loops: CDR1 MNHEY, CDR2 SVGAGI. The V and J ends lost 2 bases and 2 bases, in that order; junction bases with no gene match: 8. The length of the CDR3 is 16 residues. The CDR3 DNA follows: TGTGCCAGCAGTTACGGAAAGGTAGCGGGTCAAGAGACCCAGTACTTC. Protein sequence: CASSYGKVAGQETQYF.

This rearrangement joins TRBV11-3 to TRBJ2-3; no reliable D call. The CDR3 is made up of 14 amino acids. Per germline, CDR1 SGHNT and CDR2 YENEEA. Between the trimmed V and J ends, which lost 0 bases and 2 bases, there was a span of 6 bases. CDR3 in DNA: TGTGCCAGCAGCTTAGATTCCAACACAGATACGCAGTATTTT. Translated: CASSLDSNTDTQYF.

CDR3 in DNA: TGTGCCAGCAGCACCAGGGTTGGGTCCTATAATTCACCCCTCCACTTT. Protein sequence: CASSTRVGSYNSPLHF. V is TRBV21-1 and J is TRBJ1-6; the tabulated D call, TRBD1, remains unverified against the DNA. TRBV21-1 corresponds to a pseudogene. The CDR3 consists of 16 residues.

The V gene is TRBV6-5, the J gene TRBJ1-1, with D unresolved. The CDR3 covers 13 residues. Germline CDR1 is MNHEY and CDR2 is SVGAGI. The V end lost 6 bases, the J end lost 4 bases, and 12 bases lay between the germline ends. CDR3 residues: CASREARGTEAFF. CDR3 in DNA: TGTGCCAGCAGGGAGGCACGGGGCACTGAAGCTTTCTTT.

The rearrangement uses TRBV3-1 (or the pseudogene TRBV3-2) and TRBJ1-2; the D is unclear. V was clipped by 4 bases and J by 5 bases, with 8 bases between them. The germline CDR1 and CDR2 sequences are LGHDT and YNNKEL (reference sequence). CDR3 size: 12 residues. The CDR3 DNA reads as TGTGCCAGCAGCCTGAGCCGGTATGGCTACACCTTC. This encodes CASSLSRYGYTF.

The genes are TRBV24-1 and TRBJ2-1, with TRBD1 identical over 9 bases. The CDR3 covers 15 residues. V trimming: 4 bases; J trimming: 5 bases; junction bases outside the gene matches: 5. Germline assignment: CDR1 KGHDR and CDR2 SFDVKD. The CDR3 here is CATSDSGTGNNEQFF. In DNA form, the CDR3 reads TGTGCCACCAGTGACTCCGGGACAGGGAACAATGAGCAGTTCTTC.

The chain is built from TRBV20-1 and TRBJ2-7; 7 nucleotides match TRBD1. Germline V gives CDR1 DFQATT, CDR2 SNEGSKA (reference sequence). Trimming cost V 3 bases and J 9 bases; bases outside gene matches: 5. The CDR3 sequence is 11 residues long. This chain's CDR3 is CSARTGRVQYV. The DNA of the CDR3 is TGCAGTGCTAGGACAGGGCGCGTGCAGTACGTC.